This TCR beta chain was sequenced in a study of human T cells and chemical hapten exposure. This clonotype was observed at least ten times. Its antigen is not identified. The library put unique molecular identifiers onto individual cDNA molecules. MiXCR, run by TCRdb on the RACE reads, gives a single entry per CDR3 protein. Of 150,000 to 200,000 distinct CDR3 sequences listed, about 14% are singletons. V was cut by 0 bases and J by 6 bases, with 15 bases left in between. This CDR3 has 16 amino acids. Germline V lookup: CDR1 LGHDT, CDR2 YNNKEL (reference sequence). Time point of the sample: patch test 1, 2 weeks after DPC sensitization. Indicated treatment: therapeutic diphenylcyclopropenone sensitization with weekly scalp DPC. The study, taken as a whole, reports: With regard to DPC sensitization, TCRs above 1 in 1000 frequency did not change. PT1 expanded TCR numbers rose with patch test score.

The sequences come from whole blood, collected in connection with sensitization to the hapten diphenylcyclopropenone (DPC). J is TRBJ2-1 and V is TRBV3-1, with D perhaps matching TRBD2 (5 bases). The TCR comes from a woman younger than 45 with alopecia areata. Some clones in this sample may be carry-over from other donors' samples. The CDR3 sequence is CASSQDLRTGGNEQFF. CDR3 coding DNA: TGTGCCAGCAGCCAAGATTTGAGGACTGGCGGCAATGAGCAGTTCTTC.